This paragraph covers one T cell receptor (beta chain) sequence. The antigen is not known. Libraries were prepared by immunoSEQ multiplex PCR; TCRdb keeps only in-frame clonotypes and omits some of them. The repertoire consists of fewer than 250,000 clones, with approximately 87% occurring once and the leading ten covering 2.5% to 3%. The data derive from a study of cytomegalovirus exposure and HLA in healthy donors. Study context: A subsequent analysis stated that the 120 or so validation repertoires were run on the same platform as the roughly 710 first-cohort repertoires.

Study conclusions and caveats: Through in vitro validation, a few CMV-associated chains were shown to be specific for CMV antigens. The tendency of first-cohort TCR clusters to co-occur in the roughly 130 validation repertoires emerged from a later analysis. Both high specificity and high sensitivity reportedly marked the classifier's diagnosis of cytomegalovirus status.

CDR1 is SNHLY and CDR2 is FYNNEI in the germline V gene. The ends lost 3 bases at V and 2 bases at J; junction bases unmatched: 7. There are 17 residues in the CDR3. The sequenced sample was PBMCs. The chain links TRBV2 to TRBJ2-3, with 11 nucleotides matching TRBD2. The clonotype was recovered from a man aged 18 to 29 in good health and CMV-seronegative. As DNA, the CDR3 is TGTGCCAGCAGTGAGGTTTTACTAGCGGGAGTCACAGATACGCAGTATTTT. Translation gives CASSEVLLAGVTDTQYF.